What follows are 19 T cell receptor beta chains derived from one specimen sequenced in a study of PD-1 blockade in classical Hodgkin lymphoma. In every patient, relapse followed autologous stem cell transplantation, while exposure to brentuximab vedotin differed. Generated by immunoSEQ multiplex PCR, the TCRdb table keeps only in-frame clones and is missing some. This sample yields 75,000 to 100,000 clones, of which 80% to 90% are seen a single time; about 15% belongs to the top ten. Sample: peripheral blood mononuclear cells (PBMCs), taken before the second cycle of nivolumab. The receptor source for this set is a human donor with classical Hodgkin lymphoma.

The chain is built from TRBV5-1 and TRBJ2-3, with unresolved D. Trimming took off 0 bases at V and 2 bases at J, with 4 bases between the two ends. Germline-derived CDR1 and CDR2 are SGHRS and YFSETQ. There are 13 residues in the CDR3. The CDR3 loop is CASSLAPTDTQYF. As DNA, the CDR3 is TGCGCCAGCAGCTTGGCCCCCACAGATACGCAGTATTTT.

This sequence joins TRBV2 and TRBJ2-2; possible D gene TRBD2, 6 bases. The length of the CDR3 is 15 residues. The V gene lost 6 bases and the J gene lost 7 bases, with 18 bases spanning the gap. Germline values: CDR1 SNHLY, CDR2 FYNNEI. The CDR3 DNA sequence: TGTGCCAGCAGGCGTGGAGGGCGGGTGGACGGGGAGCTGTTTTTT. Translated, it gives CASRRGGRVDGELFF.

V is TRBV11-2 and J is TRBJ2-5, with a tentative D call TRBD1 (6 bases). The CDR3 has 14 residues. The V gene lost 7 bases and the J gene lost 4 bases, with 16 bases spanning the gap. Germline CDR1 is SGHAT and CDR2 is FQNNGV. Written as DNA, the CDR3 is TGTGCCAGCACTCATTACACAGGGCCAGAGACCCAGTACTTC. Protein sequence: CASTHYTGPETQYF. Based on the CDR3 plus reference TRBV11-2 and TRBJ2-5, the full variable domain is EAGVAQSPRYKIIEKRQSVAFWCNPISGHATLYWYQQILGQGPKLLIQFQNNGVVDDSQLPKDRFSAERLKGVDSTLKIQPAKLEDSAVYLCASTHYTGPETQYFGPGTRLLVL.

The chain employs TRBV7-6 and TRBJ2-7; 7 bases match TRBD1. Germline loops: CDR1 SGHVS, CDR2 FNYEAQ. Trimming cost V 5 bases and J 4 bases; bases outside gene matches: 14. This CDR3 has 16 residues. CDR3 bases: TGTGCCAGCAGCCCGGGACAGCCGGGACAGCCATACGAGCAGTACTTC. Translating it yields CASSPGQPGQPYEQYF.

The rearrangement uses TRBV7-9 and TRBJ1-4; TRBD1 is a possible D gene (5 bases). V shed 2 bases and J shed 5 bases, with 9 bases lying between them. The V gene's germline CDR1 is SEHNR and CDR2 FQNEAQ (reference sequence). This CDR3 contains 14 residues. DNA of the CDR3: TGTGCCAGCAGCTTAAGGGACTTAAATGAAAAACTGTTTTTT. Its translation: CASSLRDLNEKLFF.

This clone was recorded only once. This chain uses TRBV19 with TRBJ2-1; 8 bases map to TRBD2. The V segment lost 5 bases and the J segment 7 bases; nucleotides outside the gene matches: 10. This CDR3 is built from 15 residues. Per the germline V gene, CDR1 is LNHDA and CDR2 is SQIVND (reference sequence). The DNA for the CDR3 is TGTGCCAGTAGTTTAACGGGAGGGCCTCTGAATGAGCAGTTCTTC. This gives the protein CASSLTGGPLNEQFF.

The V and J genes are TRBV27 and TRBJ2-7, with D possibly TRBD2 on 6 matching bases. There are 16 residues in the CDR3. With 2 bases removed from V and 2 bases from J, the gap between germline ends came to 16 bases. The germline V gene encodes CDR1 MNHEY and CDR2 SMNVEV (reference sequence). CDR3 coding DNA: TGTGCCAGCAGTTTAGCCAGCGGGTCCGGCCCCTACGAGCAGTACTTC. Its protein is CASSLASGSGPYEQYF.

The chain joins TRBV2 to TRBJ1-3; a weak D match, TRBD1 (5 bases). Trimming pared 6 bases from V and 4 bases from J, leaving 16 bases between. The CDR3 has 15 amino acids. The germline V gene encodes CDR1 SNHLY and CDR2 FYNNEI. DNA of the CDR3: TGTGCCAGCAGCTCCACGGACATTAGGGGAAACACCATATATTTT. This codes for CASSSTDIRGNTIYF. Full variable domain (remainder filled in from reference TRBV2 and TRBJ1-3): EPEVTQTPSHQVTQMGQEVILRCVPISNHLYFYWYRQILGQKVEFLVSFYNNEISEKSEIFDDQFSVERPDGSNFTLKIRSTKLEDSAMYFCASSSTDIRGNTIYFGEGSWLTVV.

The sample holds one count of this clone. The V gene is TRBV7-9, the J gene TRBJ2-6; TRBD2 agrees at 7 bases. Germline CDR1 is SEHNR and CDR2 is FQNEAQ (reference sequence). V lost 1 base and J lost 2; bases outside the gene matches: 2. The CDR3 spans 16 residues. CDR3 coding DNA: TGTGCCAGCAGCTTAGTGGCGGGGGCTGGGGCCAACGTCCTGACTTTC. Amino acids: CASSLVAGAGANVLTF.

The CDR3 protein is CARSSLVAGANVLTF. In DNA, the CDR3 is TGTGCCAGAAGCTCACTAGTGGCTGGGGCCAACGTCCTGACTTTC. The chain carries TRBV5-3 and TRBJ2-6; tentatively, D is TRBD2 (5 bases). TRBV5-3 is reported as an ORF; its role is uncertain. This CDR3 spans 15 amino acids. V was trimmed by 3 bases and J by 2 bases, leaving 9 bases between them.

This rearrangement joins TRBV30 to TRBJ2-5; 8 bases are shared with TRBD2. V was pared by 0 bases and J by 13 bases, with 10 bases of the junction left unmatched. CDR3 length equals 13 residues. Germline values: CDR1 GTSNPN, CDR2 SVGIG (reference sequence). DNA for the CDR3: TGTGCCTGGAGTGTCCTCAGCGGGAGTGGGGTGTACTTC. It encodes CAWSVLSGSGVYF.

This clone was counted once. The chain combines TRBV2 with TRBJ2-2, with D hard to call. V was clipped by 4 bases and J by 4 bases, with 13 bases between them. The V gene's germline CDR1 is SNHLY and CDR2 FYNNEI. The CDR3 length is 15 residues. CDR3 in DNA: TGTGCCAGCAGTGGAGTGGGTCGGGTCACCGGGGAGCTGTTTTTT. It codes for CASSGVGRVTGELFF.

The chain links TRBV21-1 to TRBJ1-2; the table's D gene call, TRBD1, was not cross checked with the DNA. TRBV21-1 is reported as a pseudogene. This CDR3 has 17 residues. CDR3 region: CASSKGQGPSTNYGYTF. The CDR3 nucleotides are TGTGCCAGCAGCAAAGGACAGGGACCCTCTACCAACTATGGCTACACCTTC.

The chain combines TRBV7-2 with TRBJ2-1; D tentatively fits TRBD1 or TRBD2 (6 bases each). The length of the CDR3 is 14 residues. Per the germline V gene, CDR1 is SGHTA and CDR2 is FQGNSA. Trimming stripped 1 base from V and 7 bases from J, with 11 bases between. CDR3 coding DNA: TGTGCCAGCAGCTTAGACCGGAGGGGGAATGAGCAGTTCTTC. It codes for CASSLDRRGNEQFF.

This chain uses TRBV7-6 with TRBJ1-5, with D uncertain. Per germline, CDR1 SGHVS and CDR2 FNYEAQ. The CDR3 consists of 15 residues. V was shortened by 0 bases and J by 2 bases, with 8 bases between the two germline ends. For the CDR3, the DNA is TGTGCCAGCAGCTTAGCCCCTGGGGGCAATCAGCCCCAGCATTTT. It is translated as CASSLAPGGNQPQHF.

The gene calls are TRBV7-9 and TRBJ2-5; D ambiguous. Trimming cost V 5 bases and J 0 bases, with 10 bases left between them. Germline V gene data show CDR1 as SEHNR and CDR2 as FQNEAQ (reference sequence). CDR3 size: 14 residues. In DNA form, the CDR3 reads TGTGCCAGCAGCCCTAGGGCGTACCAAGAGACCCAGTACTTC. Its translation: CASSPRAYQETQYF.

The chain carries TRBV27 and TRBJ2-7; D may be TRBD2 (5 bases). Trimming cost V 4 bases and J 0 bases, with 10 bases left between them. Germline values: CDR1 MNHEY, CDR2 SMNVEV (reference sequence). This CDR3 comprises 14 residues. In nucleotides, the CDR3 is TGTGCCAGCAGTTCTCCGGGGTACTCCTACGAGCAGTACTTC. It is translated as CASSSPGYSYEQYF.

This chain connects TRBV11-2 to TRBJ2-5, with D hard to call. V was shortened by 1 base and J by 1 base, with 13 bases between the two germline ends. Germline CDR1 is SGHAT and CDR2 is FQNNGV. This CDR3 has 16 amino acids. CDR3 sequence reads: CASSLGSSSGQETQYF. The CDR3 DNA reads TGTGCCAGCAGCTTAGGGAGCAGTTCGGGCCAAGAGACCCAGTACTTC. The whole variable domain, filled in from reference TRBV11-2 and TRBJ2-5, reads EAGVAQSPRYKIIEKRQSVAFWCNPISGHATLYWYQQILGQGPKLLIQFQNNGVVDDSQLPKDRFSAERLKGVDSTLKIQPAKLEDSAVYLCASSLGSSSGQETQYFGPGTRLLVL.

This chain joins TRBV30 and TRBJ2-1, with 9 bases aligning to TRBD2. Germline V gene lookup returns CDR1 GTSNPN and CDR2 SVGIG (reference sequence). This CDR3 is 13 amino acids long. Unmatched junction bases numbered 5, after V lost 4 bases and J lost 7 bases. This CDR3 is CAWTSGMGNEQFF. CDR3 nucleotide sequence: TGTGCCTGGACTAGCGGGATGGGGAATGAGCAGTTCTTC.